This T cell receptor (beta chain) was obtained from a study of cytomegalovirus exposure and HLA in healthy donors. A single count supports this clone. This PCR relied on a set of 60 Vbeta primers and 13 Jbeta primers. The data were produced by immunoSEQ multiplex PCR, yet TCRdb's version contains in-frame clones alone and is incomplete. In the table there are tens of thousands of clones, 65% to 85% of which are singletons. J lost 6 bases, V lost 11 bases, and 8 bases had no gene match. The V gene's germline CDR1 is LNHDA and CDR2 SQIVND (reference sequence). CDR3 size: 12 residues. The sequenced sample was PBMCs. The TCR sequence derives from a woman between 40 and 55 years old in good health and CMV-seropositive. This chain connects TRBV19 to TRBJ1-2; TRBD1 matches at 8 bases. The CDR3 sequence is CASSDRGNGYTF. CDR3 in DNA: TGTGCCTCCTCCGACAGGGGAAATGGCTACACCTTC.